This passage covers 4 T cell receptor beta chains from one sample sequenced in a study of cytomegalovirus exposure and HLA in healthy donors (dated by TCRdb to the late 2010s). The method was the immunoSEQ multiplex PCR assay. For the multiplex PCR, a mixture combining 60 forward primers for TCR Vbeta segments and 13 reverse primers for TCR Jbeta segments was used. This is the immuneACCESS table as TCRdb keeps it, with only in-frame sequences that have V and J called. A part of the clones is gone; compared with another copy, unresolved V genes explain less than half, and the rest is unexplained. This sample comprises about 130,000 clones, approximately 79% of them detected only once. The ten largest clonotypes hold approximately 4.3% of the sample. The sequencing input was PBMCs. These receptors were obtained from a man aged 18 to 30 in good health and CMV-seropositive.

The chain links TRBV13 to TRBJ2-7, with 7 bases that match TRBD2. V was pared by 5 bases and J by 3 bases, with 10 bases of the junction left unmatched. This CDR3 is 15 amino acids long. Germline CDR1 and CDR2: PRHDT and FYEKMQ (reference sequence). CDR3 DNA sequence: TGTGCCAGCAGCCAGATGGCTAGCGGAGGCTACGAGCAGTACTTC. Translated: CASSQMASGGYEQYF.

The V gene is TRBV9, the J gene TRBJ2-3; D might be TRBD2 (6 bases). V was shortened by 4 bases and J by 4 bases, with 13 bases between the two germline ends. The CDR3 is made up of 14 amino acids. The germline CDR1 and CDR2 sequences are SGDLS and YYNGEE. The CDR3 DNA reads TGTGCCAGCAGCCTGGGGGGTTCTCCAGATACGCAGTATTTT. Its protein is CASSLGGSPDTQYF. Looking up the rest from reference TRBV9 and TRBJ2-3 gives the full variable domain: DSGVTQTPKHLITATGQRVTLRCSPRSGDLSVYWYQQSLDQGLQFLIQYYNGEERAKGNILERFSAQQFPDLHSELNLSSLELGDSALYFCASSLGGSPDTQYFGPGTRLTVL.

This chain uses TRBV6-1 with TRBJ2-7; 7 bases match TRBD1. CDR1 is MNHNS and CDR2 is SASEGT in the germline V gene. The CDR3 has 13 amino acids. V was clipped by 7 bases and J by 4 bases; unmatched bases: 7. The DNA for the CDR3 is TGTGCCAGCAAAGTTACAGGGGTATACGAGCAGTACTTC. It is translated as CASKVTGVYEQYF.

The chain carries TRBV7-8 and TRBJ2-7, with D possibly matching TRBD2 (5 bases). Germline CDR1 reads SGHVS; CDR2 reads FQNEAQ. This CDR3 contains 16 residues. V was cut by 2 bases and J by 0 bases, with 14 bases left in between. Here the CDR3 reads CASSLTERPSSYEQYF. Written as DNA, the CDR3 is TGTGCCAGCAGCTTAACAGAGCGGCCGAGCTCCTACGAGCAGTACTTC.